This TCR beta chain was documented in a study of cytomegalovirus exposure and HLA in healthy donors. As for the study in general: A prior study identified 117 million unique TCR beta sequences from roughly 180 million T cells. Study results and caveats: Donors were assumed by presence/absence analyses to have roughly uniform sequencing depth.

For this clone: Its antigen is unidentified.

Both 60 Vbeta primers and 13 Jbeta primers went into the PCR. The assay was immunoSEQ multiplex PCR, and TCRdb's table has in-frame clones only and misses some. The repertoire holds about 190,000 clones, with 81% as singletons. V gave up 0 bases and J gave up 4 bases, with 10 bases separating them. Germline V CDR1 and CDR2: LGHNA, YSLEER. CDR3 size: 15 residues. The rearrangement uses TRBV4-3 and TRBJ2-1; D is possibly TRBD2 (5 bases). This receptor was identified in a man younger than 35 in good health and CMV-seronegative. The material sequenced was PBMCs. The chain's CDR3 is CASSQDRLAYNEQFF. Written as DNA, the CDR3 is TGCGCCAGCAGCCAAGATAGGCTAGCTTACAATGAGCAGTTCTTC.